The clone carrying this T cell receptor (beta chain) was observed a few times. This sample stems from a study of T cells in Graves' hyperthyroidism and ophthalmopathy. CDR3 length equals 13 residues. J gave up 10 bases and V 4 bases, and 7 bases lay outside the gene matches. CDR1 is DFQATT and CDR2 is SNEGSKA in the germline V gene (reference sequence). RNA transcripts served as the template for amplifying TCR beta CDR3 regions. RT-PCR in the first round (using the HTBI primer set) targeted the TCR CDR3. A single record per CDR3 protein comes from TCRdb applying MiXCR to the multiplex PCR reads. The sample gives 550,000 to 700,000 distinct CDR3 sequences, about 45% of which show up once; about 20% is in the top ten.

The chain carries TRBV20-1 and TRBJ1-4; 9 bases agree with TRBD1. This clonotype was sampled from an adult woman with Graves' disease, either hyperthyroidism or ophthalmopathy (not recorded which). What was sequenced was peripheral blood or thyroid tissue (not recorded which). The CDR3 sequence is CSATGTGMRKLFF. CDR3 nucleotide sequence: TGCAGTGCTACCGGGACAGGGATGCGAAAACTGTTTTTT.